This T cell receptor beta chain was identified during a study of T cells after posttransplantation cyclophosphamide. The study, taken as a whole, reports: Donor-recipient repertoire similarity was low at 1-2 months, rising over year one. Recipient CMV seropositivity and CMV reactivation strongly tracked TRB clonality.

Cyclophosphamide on days +3 and +4 followed busulfan-fludarabine conditioning and a marrow graft. Data came from immunoSEQ multiplex PCR; TCRdb stores just in-frame clones and leaves some out. The profile shows some 9,000 clones, more than 70% of them singletons. The CDR3 extends over 14 amino acids. The germline V gene encodes CDR1 LGHNA and CDR2 YSLEER. Trimming took off 1 base at V and 2 bases at J, with 8 bases between the two ends. Regarding this clone: Its antigen is unidentified.

This chain joins TRBV4-3 and TRBJ2-5; unclear D gene. The sequencing used PBMCs, collected after allogeneic stem cell transplant with posttransplant cyclophosphamide. The receptor comes from a female patient aged 40-50 years who received an allogeneic stem cell transplant from an unrelated donor, was CMV-positive, and had no GVHD. Some T cells may be the graft donor's. As DNA, the CDR3 is TGCGCCAGCAGCCAAGTTGGCCAGCAAGAGACCCAGTACTTC. Residues: CASSQVGQQETQYF.